These 26 T cell receptor beta chains were sequenced from one sample in a study of T cell responses to AZD1222 COVID-19 vaccine. Some clones are missing from TCRdb's copy, which holds only in-frame ones; the method was immunoSEQ multiplex PCR. The sample includes 88,000 or so clones, approximately 88% seen only once; the top ten take approximately 5%. This material consisted of peripheral blood, taken 28 days after the second AZD1222 dose. These receptor sequences come from an adult who received the AZD1222 COVID-19 vaccine.

The V call is TRBV4-2, the J call TRBJ1-5; D perhaps matches TRBD1 (5 bases). Germline V gene lookup returns CDR1 LGHNA and CDR2 YNFKEQ. The CDR3 spans 18 residues. Trimming shortened V by 3 bases and J by 4 bases, and 22 bases separated the two germline ends. As DNA, the CDR3 is TGTGCCAGCAGCCAGGGGCAGGGCACCCGTGGGGGTAATCAGCCCCAGCATTTT. This encodes CASSQGQGTRGGNQPQHF.

The chain joins TRBV7-8 to TRBJ2-3; tentatively, D is TRBD2 (6 bases). The length of the CDR3 is 14 residues. The V end lost 2 bases, the J end lost 1 base, and 7 bases lay between the germline ends. CDR1 is SGHVS, CDR2 FQNEAQ, per germline. The chain's CDR3 is CASSLQRGTDTQYF. CDR3 nucleotides: TGTGCCAGCAGCTTACAGCGGGGCACAGATACGCAGTATTTT.

The chain combines TRBV11-2 with TRBJ2-1; possibly TRBD2 for D (6 bases). The V and J ends lost 1 base and 0 bases respectively, with 7 bases between them. The germline CDR1 and CDR2 sequences are SGHAT and FQNNGV. This CDR3 spans 15 amino acids. CDR3 amino acids: CASSLGGVSYNEQFF. DNA for the CDR3: TGTGCCAGCAGCTTAGGCGGGGTCTCCTACAATGAGCAGTTCTTC.

This chain joins TRBV11-2 and TRBJ2-1; no clear D. This CDR3 has 14 residues. Germline CDR1 is SGHAT and CDR2 is FQNNGV. The V end lost 0 bases, the J end lost 8 bases, and 11 bases lay between the germline ends. The CDR3 region is CASSLDRSTHEQFF. The CDR3 nucleotides are TGTGCCAGCAGCTTAGACAGGTCAACGCATGAGCAGTTCTTC.

This clone showed up just once. At one boundary the junction diverges from the germline segment, which might be a read error. The V and J genes are TRBV2 and TRBJ2-1, with 11 bases matching TRBD2. In germline, CDR1 is SNHLY, CDR2 FYNNEI. The CDR3 covers 13 residues. The CDR3 loop reads CASSALGLAGGIF. Here the CDR3 DNA reads TGTGCCAGCAGCGCCCTCGGGCTAGCGGGGGGAATCTTC.

The sample holds one count of this clone. The V and J genes are TRBV2 and TRBJ2-3, with no clear D. The germline CDR1 and CDR2 sequences are SNHLY and FYNNEI. The CDR3 is 11 amino acids. The V end was cut by 6 bases, the J end by 4 bases, with 5 bases between. CDR3 amino acids: CASSSADTQYF. CDR3 coding DNA: TGTGCCAGCAGCTCGGCAGATACGCAGTATTTT.

J is TRBJ2-2 and V is TRBV4-1; 16 bases align to TRBD2. There are 17 residues in the CDR3. Germline-derived CDR1 and CDR2 are MGHRA and YSYEKL. The trim removed 0 bases at V and 7 bases at J, leaving 2 bases unmatched. The CDR3 spells CASSQEGLAGGHGELFF. The CDR3 bases are TGCGCCAGCAGCCAAGAGGGACTAGCGGGGGGGCACGGGGAGCTGTTTTTT.

CDR3 loop: CSVDPGVGETEAFF. The CDR3 DNA follows: TGCAGCGTTGACCCGGGGGTTGGTGAGACTGAAGCTTTCTTT. The gene calls are TRBV29-1 and TRBJ1-1, with a possible D match to TRBD1 (5 bases). The CDR3 has 14 amino acids. Trimming cost V 3 bases and J 5 bases, with 16 bases left between them. Per germline, CDR1 SQVTM and CDR2 ANQGSEA.

This chain joins TRBV2 and TRBJ1-6; D remains unclear. V lost 4 bases and J 13 bases, leaving 17 bases between the germline ends. Germline lookup yields CDR1 SNHLY and CDR2 FYNNEI. The CDR3 contains 14 residues. The CDR3 loop is CASSGQYSTSPLHF. CDR3 DNA sequence: TGTGCCAGCAGTGGACAATACAGTACGTCGCCCCTCCACTTT.

DNA for the CDR3: TGTGCCAGCAGTTCCCTATTTACAGAGAGCTACGAGCAGTACTTC. It is translated as CASSSLFTESYEQYF. V is TRBV6-5 and J is TRBJ2-7; D remains unclear. The V end lost 4 bases, the J end lost 3 bases, and 16 bases lay between the germline ends. Germline values: CDR1 MNHEY, CDR2 SVGAGI. This CDR3 region has 15 residues.

The chain joins TRBV6-1 to TRBJ2-1; D possibly matches TRBD1 or TRBD2 (6 bases each). Germline V gene sequence: CDR1 MNHNS, CDR2 SASEGT. V was cut by 2 bases and J by 9 bases, with 14 bases left in between. The CDR3 is made up of 14 amino acids. Here the CDR3 reads CASSELPGASEQFF. The CDR3 DNA is TGTGCCAGCAGTGAACTCCCGGGGGCATCTGAGCAGTTCTTC.

The genes are TRBV12-5 and TRBJ1-1; no clear D. This CDR3 comprises 12 residues. Trimming cost V 10 bases and J 1 base, with 10 bases left between them. Germline loops: CDR1 LGHNT, CDR2 FRNRAP. CDR3 amino acids: CATRVENTEAFF. CDR3 nucleotide sequence: TGTGCTACTCGGGTCGAGAACACTGAAGCTTTCTTT.

The chain carries TRBV5-8 and TRBJ2-1, with TRBD2 matching over 9 bases. Germline lookup yields CDR1 SGHTS and CDR2 YDEGEE. The ends lost 0 bases at V and 4 bases at J; junction bases unmatched: 5. The CDR3 consists of 16 residues. For the CDR3, the DNA is TGTGCCAGCAGCTTGGAGGCGCGGGGGGGATACAATGAGCAGTTCTTC. The encoded protein is CASSLEARGGYNEQFF.

J is TRBJ1-2 and V is TRBV6-5; 7 nucleotides line up with TRBD1. After removal of 7 bases from V and 4 bases from J, the junction contained 9 bases not matched to a gene. CDR1 is MNHEY, CDR2 SVGAGI, per germline. The CDR3 runs 14 residues. The CDR3 loop reads CASTFPTGPYGYTF. The CDR3 DNA reads TGTGCCAGCACCTTTCCGACAGGGCCCTATGGCTACACCTTC.

J is TRBJ1-2 and V is TRBV7-9; D is possibly TRBD1 (6 bases). Between the trimmed V and J ends, which lost 0 bases and 4 bases, there was a span of 9 bases. Germline loops: CDR1 SEHNR, CDR2 FQNEAQ (reference sequence). The CDR3 totals 14 residues. CDR3 sequence: CASSLAQGSYGYTF. CDR3 nucleotide sequence: TGTGCCAGCAGCTTAGCGCAGGGGAGCTATGGCTACACCTTC.

V and J are TRBV6-1 and TRBJ2-3; perhaps TRBD1 as D (6 bases). The germline V gene encodes CDR1 MNHNS and CDR2 SASEGT. The ends were cut back, 4 bases at V and 2 bases at J, with 16 bases in the middle. This CDR3 is built from 16 residues. CDR3 sequence reads: CASSGTHTGYTDTQYF. Written as DNA, the CDR3 is TGTGCCAGCAGTGGCACACACACAGGGTACACAGATACGCAGTATTTT.

The rearrangement links TRBV5-1 to TRBJ2-1; possibly TRBD2 for D (7 bases). Looked up from germline, CDR1 is SGHRS and CDR2 is YFSETQ. The CDR3 covers 16 residues. Between the trimmed V and J ends, which lost 3 bases and 2 bases, there was a span of 15 bases. The CDR3 loop is CASSSYSGGTYNEQFF. Here the CDR3 DNA reads TGCGCCAGCAGCTCCTATTCGGGGGGCACCTACAATGAGCAGTTCTTC.

This rearrangement joins TRBV7-3 to TRBJ2-1, with D tentatively TRBD2 (5 bases). V was cut by 5 bases and J by 5 bases, with 10 bases left in between. The germline gives CDR1 SGHTA, CDR2 FQGTGA. This CDR3 is built from 13 residues. The chain's CDR3 is CASSRGRDNEQFF. The DNA of the CDR3 is TGTGCCAGCAGCCGAGGGAGAGACAATGAGCAGTTCTTC. Supplemented by reference TRBV7-3 and TRBJ2-1, the full variable domain reads GAGVSQTPSNKVTEKGKYVELRCDPISGHTALYWYRQSLGQGPEFLIYFQGTGAADDSGLPNDRFFAVRPEGSVSTLKIQRTERGDSAVYLCASSRGRDNEQFFGPGTRLTVL.

This chain links TRBV6-5 with TRBJ1-1; 7 bases match TRBD1. V was pared by 5 bases and J by 7 bases, with 10 bases of the junction left unmatched. The CDR3 runs 14 residues. Germline CDR1 reads MNHEY; CDR2 reads SVGAGI. The CDR3 here is CASSPPGQRLEAFF. The CDR3, as DNA: TGTGCCAGCAGTCCTCCGGGACAGCGACTTGAAGCTTTCTTT.

The rearrangement uses TRBV18 and TRBJ2-5, with 8 bases identical to TRBD1. From germline, CDR1 is KGHSH and CDR2 LQKENI. CDR3 length equals 15 residues. The J segment lost 5 bases and the V segment lost 2 bases, leaving 7 bases of the junction unmatched. The CDR3 region is CASSPAGQGWETQYF. CDR3 coding DNA: TGTGCCAGCTCACCAGCCGGACAGGGTTGGGAGACCCAGTACTTC.

The rearrangement joins TRBV29-1 to TRBJ1-1; no definite D call. CDR1 and CDR2 (germline): SQVTM, ANQGSEA. Trimming shortened V by 2 bases and J by 1 base, and 8 bases separated the two germline ends. This CDR3 region has 13 residues. CDR3 region: CSVEQGTNTEAFF. The DNA for the CDR3 is TGCAGCGTTGAACAAGGAACGAACACTGAAGCTTTCTTT.

V usage is TRBV29-1 and J usage is TRBJ1-1; the match to TRBD1 covers 7 bases. Germline V gene sequence: CDR1 SQVTM, CDR2 ANQGSEA. CDR3 size: 12 residues. V shed 8 bases and J 4 bases; nucleotides not matched to a gene: 7. For the CDR3, the DNA is TGCAGCACCGTGGGACAGACCACTGAAGCTTTCTTT. Protein product: CSTVGQTTEAFF. The whole variable domain, filled in from reference TRBV29-1 and TRBJ1-1, reads SAVISQKPSRDICQRGTSLTIQCQVDSQVTMMFWYRQQPGQSLTLIATANQGSEATYESGFVIDKFPISRPNLTFSTLTVSNMSPEDSSIYLCSTVGQTTEAFFGQGTRLTVV.

This sequence joins TRBV9 and TRBJ2-2, with D possibly called TRBD1 or TRBD2 (6 bases each). CDR1 and CDR2 (germline): SGDLS, YYNGEE. The CDR3 is made up of 13 amino acids. V lost 2 bases, J lost 6 bases, and 8 bases lay in between. The CDR3 loop is CASSVRGAGELFF. The CDR3 bases are TGTGCCAGCAGCGTGAGGGGGGCCGGGGAGCTGTTTTTT.

Here the CDR3 reads CASSPLGQDDNYGYTF. CDR3 DNA: TGTGCCAGCTCACCGCTGGGACAGGATGACAACTATGGCTACACCTTC. This chain connects TRBV18 to TRBJ1-2, with TRBD1 matching over 8 bases. The J segment lost 2 bases and the V segment lost 3 bases, leaving 8 bases of the junction unmatched. Looked up from germline, CDR1 is KGHSH and CDR2 is LQKENI. The CDR3 has 16 residues.

The chain uses TRBV7-6 and TRBJ1-3; D might be TRBD1 (5 bases). Looked up from germline, CDR1 is SGHVS and CDR2 is FNYEAQ. This CDR3 region has 16 residues. CDR3: CVFQFGTLLSGNTIYF. For the CDR3, the DNA is TGTGTCTTTCAATTCGGGACCTTACTGTCTGGAAACACCATATATTTT.

The chain employs TRBV11-1 and TRBJ2-2; D is uncertain. Germline CDR1 is SGHAT and CDR2 is FQDESV (reference sequence). Trimming removed 3 bases at V and 2 bases at J, with 7 bases between. The CDR3 spans 14 residues. The CDR3 reads CASSFGQNTGELFF. CDR3 sequence (DNA): TGTGCCAGCAGCTTTGGCCAAAACACCGGGGAGCTGTTTTTT.